These T cell receptor beta chains were read from a single sample in a study of T cell responses to AZD1222 COVID-19 vaccine. Here immunoSEQ multiplex PCR was the method, and the copy in TCRdb shows in-frame clones only, minus some. The sample holds 150,000 to 200,000 clones, about nine tenths seen once. The sequencing here drew on peripheral blood, taken 28 days after the second dose of the MenACWY control vaccine. These TCRs come from an adult who received the MenACWY meningococcal vaccine as a control. Each CDR3 is given without its conserved first and last residue. The size entry is marked missing in some rows and otherwise reads once, few, many or a size class.

abundance: .; v_gene: TRBV5-4; CDR3aa: ASSSLRDRSHNEQF
abundance: .; v_gene: TRBV24-1; CDR3aa: ATSDVRGPPNTGELF
abundance: .; v_gene: TRBV7-9; CDR3aa: ASSLGAGDGGYT
abundance: .; v_gene: TRBV18; CDR3aa: ASSPVTGVTDTQY
abundance: .; v_gene: TRBV7-3; CDR3aa: ASSLSGSVWDTQY
abundance: .; v_gene: TRBV7-9; CDR3aa: ASSADLEGSPLH
abundance: .; v_gene: TRBV25-1; CDR3aa: ASSDVRGVEKLF
abundance: few; v_gene: TRBV7-6; CDR3aa: ASSSKPGVEAF
abundance: once; v_gene: TRBV30; CDR3aa: AWSLPQGTQY
abundance: .; v_gene: TRBV5-1; CDR3aa: ASRSGGGGYEQY
abundance: .; v_gene: TRBV6-5; CDR3aa: ASSYSYRGDSEAF
abundance: .; v_gene: TRBV19; CDR3aa: ASSIMDRVGEKLF
abundance: few; v_gene: TRBV30; CDR3aa: ASTPQARGEKLF
abundance: .; v_gene: TRBV5-6; CDR3aa: ASRSGTGGADTQY
abundance: .; v_gene: TRBV5-6; CDR3aa: ASRGWENEKLF
abundance: .; v_gene: TRBV14; CDR3aa: ASSPRGLYGNTIY
abundance: once; v_gene: TRBV24-1; CDR3aa: ATSDLLVSYNEQF
abundance: .; v_gene: TRBV5-1; CDR3aa: ASSPNSEETQY
abundance: .; v_gene: TRBV28; CDR3aa: ASSLVSRMNEKLF
abundance: .; v_gene: TRBV24-1; CDR3aa: ATSDLQGEAIY
abundance: .; v_gene: TRBV18; CDR3aa: ASSPAGESLAF
abundance: .; v_gene: TRBV7-9; CDR3aa: ASRDQTGELF
abundance: .; v_gene: TRBV5-4; CDR3aa: ASSDSGYGYT
abundance: .; v_gene: TRBV6-5; CDR3aa: ASSYKASEQY
abundance: .; v_gene: TRBV11-2; CDR3aa: ASSLGSGTAYQPQH
abundance: .; v_gene: TRBV12-3/TRBV12-4; CDR3aa: ASSFLAGETQY
abundance: .; v_gene: TRBV30; CDR3aa: AWSGGANVLT